A selection of T cell receptor beta chains follows, all from one sample in a study of regulatory T cells in long-lasting Graves disease. TCRdb passed the multiplex PCR reads through MiXCR, listing each CDR3 protein once. Among about 500,000 distinct CDR3 sequences listed, around 11% were seen once. The same data also contributed to another study, on T cells in Graves' hyperthyroidism and ophthalmopathy.

The material sequenced was peripheral blood mononuclear cells (PBMCs), taken at new diagnosis, from a patient treated with antithyroid drugs. These receptors were collected from a woman under 40 with Graves disease. Each CDR3 is given with its conserved first and last residue. D genes are given only for firm matches. Rows give clone size only sometimes, using once, few, many, or a class for an expanded clone.

j_call,v_call,d_call,clone_size,cdr3_nt,cdr3_aa
TRBJ1-5,TRBV6-1,.,.,TGTGCCAGCAAAAGCTTAAGGGGGACGTATAGCAATCAGCCCCAGCATTTT,CASKSLRGTYSNQPQHF
TRBJ2-3,TRBV6-2/TRBV6-3,TRBD2,once,TGTGCCAGCAGTCCGAGGACTAGCGGGAACAAACTCACAGATACGCAGTATTTT,CASSPRTSGNKLTDTQYF
TRBJ2-3,TRBV12-3/TRBV12-4,.,many,TGTGCCAGCAGTCTACGAGGAGGTCCGGGCACAGATACGCAGTATTTT,CASSLRGGPGTDTQYF
TRBJ1-4,TRBV30,.,many,TGTGCCTGGGGTGTGGTGCCCTCGGAAAAACTGTTTTTT,CAWGVVPSEKLFF
TRBJ2-3,TRBV10-3,TRBD1,many,TGTGCCATCAGTTGGGACAGGGATGCAGATACGCAGTATTTT,CAISWDRDADTQYF
TRBJ2-1,TRBV7-2,.,many,TGTGCCAGCAGCTGGGGTAGTGGCGATGAGCAGTTCTTC,CASSWGSGDEQFF
TRBJ2-2,TRBV9,.,.,TGTGCCTCCGGTATCGACACCGGGGAGCTGTTTTTT,CASGIDTGELFF
TRBJ1-1,TRBV29-1,.,many,TGCAGCGTTGACGATGGTGCTTTCTTT,CSVDDGAFF
TRBJ2-1,TRBV12-3/TRBV12-4,.,many,TGTGCCAGCAGCTCCCACTTGGGAGAGTGGTACAATGAGCAGTTCTTC,CASSSHLGEWYNEQFF
TRBJ1-1,TRBV30,.,.,TGTGCCTGGGGGCGGCAGGGCGAAGCTTTCTTT,CAWGRQGEAFF
TRBJ1-6,TRBV4-1,TRBD1,many,TGCGCCAGCAGCCAATTTCAGACAGGGAGTAATTCACCCCTCCACTTT,CASSQFQTGSNSPLHF
TRBJ1-1,TRBV15,.,many,TGTGCCACCACAAGCAGTATGAACACTGAAGCTTTCTTT,CATTSSMNTEAFF
TRBJ2-2,TRBV5-5,.,.,TGTGCCAGCAGCTTGTTGGGGGGTGTGAACACCGGGGAGCTGTTTTTT,CASSLLGGVNTGELFF
TRBJ1-3,TRBV20-1,.,few,TGCAGTGCTAGAGATAGTGGCACCGAAAGGGGAAACACCATATATTTT,CSARDSGTERGNTIYF
TRBJ2-2,TRBV18,.,few,TGTGCCAGCTCACGCGCCCGGGTCGAGAACACCGGGGAGCTGTTTTTT,CASSRARVENTGELFF
TRBJ1-5,TRBV11-2,TRBD1,many,TGTGCCAGCAGCATCAGACAGGGGGTAAATCAGCCCCAGCATTTT,CASSIRQGVNQPQHF
TRBJ2-7,TRBV10-3,TRBD1,many,TGTGCCATCAGCCGAGGAGCCGGGACAGGGGGTTACTCCTACGAGCAGTACTTC,CAISRGAGTGGYSYEQYF
TRBJ2-1,TRBV11-3,TRBD2,many,TGTGCCAGCAGCCCAGGGGGTAGCGGGAGGGTTTACAATGAGCAGTTCTTC,CASSPGGSGRVYNEQFF
TRBJ2-1,TRBV10-2,.,.,TGCGCCAGCAGTGAGTCCCGGGGACAATACAGGGAGCAGTTCTTC,CASSESRGQYREQFF
TRBJ2-5,TRBV9,TRBD2,.,TGTGCCAGCAGCGTAAGACTAGCAGAGACCCAGTACTTC,CASSVRLAETQYF
TRBJ2-3,TRBV4-1,TRBD2,few,TGCGCCAGCAGCCAAGATCCGGGACTAAGGAGGACAGATACGCAGTATTTT,CASSQDPGLRRTDTQYF
TRBJ2-1,TRBV27,TRBD2,many,TGTGCCAGCAGTCCTACGCTAGCGGGAGCTATCAATGAGCAGTTCTTC,CASSPTLAGAINEQFF
TRBJ2-3,TRBV3-1,TRBD2,many,TGTGCCAGCAGCCAGAGACTAGCGGGAGGGCAACGCACAGATACGCAGTATTTT,CASSQRLAGGQRTDTQYF
TRBJ2-1,TRBV7-9,TRBD2,many,TGTGCCAGCAGCATTTCTAGCGGGAGGCACAATGAGCAGTTCTTC,CASSISSGRHNEQFF
TRBJ2-5,TRBV28,.,.,TGTGCCAGCAGTCCACGGACAGTCCTCGAGACCCAGTACTTC,CASSPRTVLETQYF
TRBJ2-5,TRBV11-2,.,many,TGTGCCAGCAGCTTAGGGGGGGTGTCGGCAGAGACCCAGTACTTC,CASSLGGVSAETQYF
TRBJ2-5,TRBV7-9,TRBD2,many,TGTGCCAGCAGCCCACCTAGCGGATGGCAAGAGACCCAGTACTTC,CASSPPSGWQETQYF
TRBJ2-7,TRBV3-1,.,many,TGTGCCAGCAGCCCACCAGAGGGACTGCGGTACTTC,CASSPPEGLRYF
TRBJ2-3,TRBV11-2,.,.,TGTGCCAGCAGCGGTTTTTGGGGGGGCGGCACAGATACGCAGTATTTT,CASSGFWGGGTDTQYF
TRBJ2-5,TRBV7-3,.,few,TGTGCCAGCAGCTTAAATTTGGCAGGTTTGTTGCAAGAGACCCAGTACTTC,CASSLNLAGLLQETQYF
TRBJ2-7,TRBV30,.,many,TGTGCCTGGAGTCGCGTCCCCGGGAGCGAGCAGTACTTC,CAWSRVPGSEQYF
TRBJ2-5,TRBV30,.,once,TGTGCCTGGACCGAAGAGGGACATCGCCAAGAGACCCAGTACTTC,CAWTEEGHRQETQYF
TRBJ2-3,TRBV5-5,.,many,TGTGCCAGCAGCTCGAACCCCCGGGTTGGGAGGACAGATACGCAGTATTTT,CASSSNPRVGRTDTQYF
TRBJ1-2,TRBV20-1,.,few,TGCAGTGCTAGAGTGGTGGACCTTAACTATGGCTACACCTTC,CSARVVDLNYGYTF
TRBJ1-5,TRBV28,TRBD1,many,TGTGCCAGCAGCCTGGACAGGGTTGTACGGGATCAGCCCCAGCATTTT,CASSLDRVVRDQPQHF
TRBJ2-2,TRBV11-2,TRBD2,.,TGTGCCAGCAGTATAGCGGGATTGGTCTCCGGGGAGCTGTTTTTT,CASSIAGLVSGELFF
TRBJ2-2,TRBV3-1,.,many,TGTGCCAGCAGCCAAGATCGTTACGGGGAGCTGTTTTTT,CASSQDRYGELFF
TRBJ2-2,TRBV27,.,many,TGTGCCAGCAGTTTATTACCCACTAGAGATTCCTCCGGGGAGCTGTTTTTT,CASSLLPTRDSSGELFF
TRBJ2-1,TRBV20-1,TRBD2,few,TGCAGTGCTAGTGTACTAGCGGGAGGATTGAATGAGCAGTTCTTC,CSASVLAGGLNEQFF
TRBJ1-2,TRBV20-1,.,few,TGCAGTGCTAGCCGGCCGGCCAGGGAGGGGGGTGGCTACACCTTC,CSASRPAREGGGYTF
TRBJ2-3,TRBV11-2,.,many,TGTGCCAGCAGCTTGGCAAGCGGGCTAGATACGCAGTATTTT,CASSLASGLDTQYF
TRBJ2-1,TRBV10-3,TRBD2,many,TGTGCCATCACCGCCCTAGCGGGAGTCTCGTGGAATGAGCAGTTCTTC,CAITALAGVSWNEQFF
TRBJ2-7,TRBV27,.,many,TGTGCCAGCAGTTTCGGGAGTAACTACGAGCAGTACTTC,CASSFGSNYEQYF
TRBJ1-4,TRBV6-1,.,.,TGTGCCAGCAGGTTAGGACCCCCGGGATCCGTGAAGAATGAAAAACTGTTTTTT,CASRLGPPGSVKNEKLFF
TRBJ2-2,TRBV2,.,many,TGTGCCAGTGATGGGGCAGGAGTCACCGGGGAGCTGTTTTTT,CASDGAGVTGELFF
TRBJ1-2,TRBV19,.,many,TGTGCCAGTAGTGAAGGAGGAGTCTTGGGGTCTAACTATGGCTACACCTTC,CASSEGGVLGSNYGYTF
TRBJ2-5,TRBV6-2/TRBV6-3,.,many,TGTGCCAGCAGGAGGCGGGCGTACCAAGAGACCCAGTACTTC,CASRRRAYQETQYF
TRBJ1-2,TRBV30,.,many,TGTGCCTGGAGTGTACAAGGCCTATATGGCTACACCTTC,CAWSVQGLYGYTF
TRBJ1-2,TRBV20-1,.,many,TGCAGTGCTAGTCGGCAGGGTAACTATGGCTACACCTTC,CSASRQGNYGYTF
TRBJ2-5,TRBV28,.,many,TGTGCCAGCAGTAAGCCCCCACAAGAGACCCAGTACTTC,CASSKPPQETQYF
TRBJ2-5,TRBV20-1,.,many,TGCAGTGCTAGAGGGCAGGAGACCCAGTACTTC,CSARGQETQYF
TRBJ2-3,TRBV24-1,TRBD2,few,TGTGCCACCAGTGATGCCCGGACTAGCGGGAGTGGGGATACGCAGTATTTT,CATSDARTSGSGDTQYF
TRBJ2-7,TRBV6-2/TRBV6-3,.,few,TGTGCCAGCAGTTACTCTCCTGGGAAGGGCTACGAGCAGTACTTC,CASSYSPGKGYEQYF
TRBJ2-2,TRBV6-5,.,many,TGTGCCAGCAGTTACCGGCGACGCATGGAGTCCGGGGAGCTGTTTTTT,CASSYRRRMESGELFF